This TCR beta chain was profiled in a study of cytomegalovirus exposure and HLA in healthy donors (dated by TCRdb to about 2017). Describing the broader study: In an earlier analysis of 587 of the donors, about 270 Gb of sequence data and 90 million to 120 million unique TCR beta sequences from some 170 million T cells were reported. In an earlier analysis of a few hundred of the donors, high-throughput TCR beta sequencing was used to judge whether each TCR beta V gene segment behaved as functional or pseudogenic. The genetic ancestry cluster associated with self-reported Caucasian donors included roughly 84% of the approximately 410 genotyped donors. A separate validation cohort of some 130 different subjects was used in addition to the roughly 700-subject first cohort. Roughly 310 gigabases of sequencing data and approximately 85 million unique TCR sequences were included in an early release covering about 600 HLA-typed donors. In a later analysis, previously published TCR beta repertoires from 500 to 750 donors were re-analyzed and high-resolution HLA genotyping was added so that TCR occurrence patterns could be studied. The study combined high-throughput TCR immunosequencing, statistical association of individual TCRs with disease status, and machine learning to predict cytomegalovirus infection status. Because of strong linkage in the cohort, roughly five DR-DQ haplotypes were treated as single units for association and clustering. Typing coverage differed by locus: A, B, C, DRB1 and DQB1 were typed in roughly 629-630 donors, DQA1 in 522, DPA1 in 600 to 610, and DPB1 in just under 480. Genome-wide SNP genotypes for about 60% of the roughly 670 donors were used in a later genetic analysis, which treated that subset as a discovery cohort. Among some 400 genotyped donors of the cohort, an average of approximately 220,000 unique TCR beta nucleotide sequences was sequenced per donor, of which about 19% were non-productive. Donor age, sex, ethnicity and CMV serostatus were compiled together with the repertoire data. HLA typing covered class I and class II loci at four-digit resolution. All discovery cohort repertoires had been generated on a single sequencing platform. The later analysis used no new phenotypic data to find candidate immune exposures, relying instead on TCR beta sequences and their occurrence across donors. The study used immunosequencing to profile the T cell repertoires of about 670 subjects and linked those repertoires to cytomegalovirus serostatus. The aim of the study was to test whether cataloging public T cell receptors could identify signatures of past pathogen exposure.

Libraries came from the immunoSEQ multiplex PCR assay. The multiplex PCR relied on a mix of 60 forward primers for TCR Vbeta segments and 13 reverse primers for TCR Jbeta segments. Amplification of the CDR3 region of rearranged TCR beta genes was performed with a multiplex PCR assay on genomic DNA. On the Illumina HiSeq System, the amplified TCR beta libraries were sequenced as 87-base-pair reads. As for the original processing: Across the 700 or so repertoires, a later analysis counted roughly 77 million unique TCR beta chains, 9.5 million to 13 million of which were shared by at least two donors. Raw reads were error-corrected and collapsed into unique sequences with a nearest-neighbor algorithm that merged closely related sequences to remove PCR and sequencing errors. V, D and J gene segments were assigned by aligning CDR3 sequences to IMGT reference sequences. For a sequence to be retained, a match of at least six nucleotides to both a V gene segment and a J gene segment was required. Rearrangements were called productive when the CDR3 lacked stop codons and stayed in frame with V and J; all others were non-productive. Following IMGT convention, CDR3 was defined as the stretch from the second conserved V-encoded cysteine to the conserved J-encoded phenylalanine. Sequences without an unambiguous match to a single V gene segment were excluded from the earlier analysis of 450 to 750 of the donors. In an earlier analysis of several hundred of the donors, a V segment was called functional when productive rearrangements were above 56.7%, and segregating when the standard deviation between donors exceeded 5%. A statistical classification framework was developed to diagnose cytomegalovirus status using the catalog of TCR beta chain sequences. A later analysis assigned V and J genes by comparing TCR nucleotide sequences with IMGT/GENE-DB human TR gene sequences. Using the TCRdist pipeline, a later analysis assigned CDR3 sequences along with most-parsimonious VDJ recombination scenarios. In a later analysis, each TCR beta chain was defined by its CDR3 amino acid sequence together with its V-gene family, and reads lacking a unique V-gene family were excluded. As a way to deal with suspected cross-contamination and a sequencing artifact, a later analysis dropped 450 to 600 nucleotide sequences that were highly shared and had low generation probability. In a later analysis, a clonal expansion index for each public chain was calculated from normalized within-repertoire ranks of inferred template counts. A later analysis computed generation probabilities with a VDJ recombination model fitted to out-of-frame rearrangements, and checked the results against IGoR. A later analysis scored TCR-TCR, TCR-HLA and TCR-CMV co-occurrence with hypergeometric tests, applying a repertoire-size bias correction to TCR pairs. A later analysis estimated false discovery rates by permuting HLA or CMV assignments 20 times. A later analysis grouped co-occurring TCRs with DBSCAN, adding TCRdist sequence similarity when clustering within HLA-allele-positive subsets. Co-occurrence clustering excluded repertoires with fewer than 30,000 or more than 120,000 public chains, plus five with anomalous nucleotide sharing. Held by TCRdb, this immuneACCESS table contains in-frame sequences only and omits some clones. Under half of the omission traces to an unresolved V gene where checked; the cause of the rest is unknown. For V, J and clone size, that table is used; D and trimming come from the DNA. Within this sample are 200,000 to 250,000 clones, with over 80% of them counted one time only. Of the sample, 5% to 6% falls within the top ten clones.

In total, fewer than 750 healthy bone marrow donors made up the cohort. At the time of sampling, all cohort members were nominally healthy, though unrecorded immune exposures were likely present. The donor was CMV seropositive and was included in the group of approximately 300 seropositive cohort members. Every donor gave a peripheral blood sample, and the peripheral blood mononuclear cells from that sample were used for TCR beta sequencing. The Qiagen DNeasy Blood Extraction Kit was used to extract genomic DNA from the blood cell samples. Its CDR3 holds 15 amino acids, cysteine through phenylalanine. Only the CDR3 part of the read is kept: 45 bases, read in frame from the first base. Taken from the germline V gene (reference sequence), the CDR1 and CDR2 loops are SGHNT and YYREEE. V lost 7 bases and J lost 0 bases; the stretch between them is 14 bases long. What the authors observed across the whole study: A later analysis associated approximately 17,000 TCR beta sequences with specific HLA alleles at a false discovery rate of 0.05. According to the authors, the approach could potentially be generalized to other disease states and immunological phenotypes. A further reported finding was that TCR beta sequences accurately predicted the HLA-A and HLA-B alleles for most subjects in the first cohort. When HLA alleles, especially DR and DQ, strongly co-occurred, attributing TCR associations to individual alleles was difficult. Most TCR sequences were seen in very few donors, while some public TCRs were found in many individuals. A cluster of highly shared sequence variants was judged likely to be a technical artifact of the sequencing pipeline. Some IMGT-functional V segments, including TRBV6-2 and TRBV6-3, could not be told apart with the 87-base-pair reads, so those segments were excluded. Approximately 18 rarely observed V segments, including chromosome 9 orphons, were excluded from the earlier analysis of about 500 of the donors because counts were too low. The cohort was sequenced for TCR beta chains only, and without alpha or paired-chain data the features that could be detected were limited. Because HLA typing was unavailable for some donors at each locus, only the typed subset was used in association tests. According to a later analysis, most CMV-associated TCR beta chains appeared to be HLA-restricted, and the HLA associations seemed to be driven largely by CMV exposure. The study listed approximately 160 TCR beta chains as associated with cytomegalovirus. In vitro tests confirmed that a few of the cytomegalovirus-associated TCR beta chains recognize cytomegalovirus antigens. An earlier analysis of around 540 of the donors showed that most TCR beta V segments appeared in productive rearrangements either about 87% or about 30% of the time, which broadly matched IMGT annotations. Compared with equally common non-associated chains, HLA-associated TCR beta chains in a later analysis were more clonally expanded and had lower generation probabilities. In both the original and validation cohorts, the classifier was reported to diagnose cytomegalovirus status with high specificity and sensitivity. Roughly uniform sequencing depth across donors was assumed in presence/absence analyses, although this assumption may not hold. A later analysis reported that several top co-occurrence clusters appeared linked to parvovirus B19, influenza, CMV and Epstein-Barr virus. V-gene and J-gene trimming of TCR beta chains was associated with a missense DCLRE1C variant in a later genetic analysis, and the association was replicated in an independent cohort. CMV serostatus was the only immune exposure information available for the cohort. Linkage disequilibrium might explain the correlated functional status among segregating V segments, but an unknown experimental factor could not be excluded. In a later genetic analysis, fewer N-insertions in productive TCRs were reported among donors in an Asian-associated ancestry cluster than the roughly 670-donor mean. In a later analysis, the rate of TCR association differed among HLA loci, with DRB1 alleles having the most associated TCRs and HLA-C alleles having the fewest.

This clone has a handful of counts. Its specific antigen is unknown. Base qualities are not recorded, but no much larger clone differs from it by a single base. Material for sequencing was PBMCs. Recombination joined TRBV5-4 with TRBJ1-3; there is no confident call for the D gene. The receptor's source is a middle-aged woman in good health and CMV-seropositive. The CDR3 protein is CASGHQGSSGNTIYF. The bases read TGTGCCAGCGGCCATCAAGGGAGCTCTGGAAACACCATATATTTT.